Sequencing of this T cell receptor (beta chain) was carried out in a study of Ad26.COV2.S vaccination and SARS-CoV-2 variants. Sequencing was performed with immunoSEQ multiplex PCR; in TCRdb, only in-frame clones are kept and a portion is missing. The sample yields hundreds of thousands of clones, around nine tenths seen once. As for treatment: approximately 18 received Ad26.COV2.S at low or high dose, single or two shots; about 5 received placebo; per-sample allocation not given. The samples date from day 63 after the first vaccine or placebo injection. Trimming cost V 5 bases and J 3 bases, with 5 bases left between them. The CDR3 length is 11 residues.

Material: peripheral blood, obtained in a trial of Ad26.COV2.S vaccine versus placebo. The J gene is TRBJ2-7, the V gene TRBV12-3 or TRBV12-4; D unresolved. The sequence came from a person between 18 and 60 years old who received the Ad26.COV2.S COVID-19 vaccine or a placebo. Written as DNA, the CDR3 is TGTGCCAGCAGTCAATTCTACGAGCAGTACTTC. This gives the protein CASSQFYEQYF.